The next 16 T cell receptor beta chains were all read from a single sample in a study of PD-1 blockade in mismatch repair-deficient tumors. TCRdb keeps only in-frame clones here, not all; method: immunoSEQ multiplex PCR. Among around 130,000 clones listed, roughly 90% were seen once. Sequenced material: peripheral blood, taken 72 weeks after starting pembrolizumab. Receptors originate from an adult with mismatch repair-deficient cancer.

The gene calls are TRBV7-9 and TRBJ1-5; D ambiguous. Germline CDR1 reads SEHNR; CDR2 reads FQNEAQ (reference sequence). There are 14 residues in the CDR3. Trimming cost V 1 base and J 4 bases, with 8 bases left between them. The CDR3 reads CASSLGQWNQPQHF. Written as DNA, the CDR3 is TGTGCCAGCAGCTTAGGGCAGTGGAATCAGCCCCAGCATTTT. The full variable domain, with the rest looked up from reference TRBV7-9 and TRBJ1-5, is DTGVSQNPRHKITKRGQNVTFRCDPISEHNRLYWYRQTLGQGPEFLTYFQNEAQLEKSRLLSDRFSAERPKGSFSTLEIQRTEQGDSAMYLCASSLGQWNQPQHFGDGTRLSIL.

V usage is TRBV9 and J usage is TRBJ2-2; possibly TRBD1 for D (6 bases). The V and J ends lost 4 bases and 4 bases respectively, with 20 bases between them. The CDR3 runs to 17 residues. From germline, CDR1 is SGDLS and CDR2 YYNGEE. CDR3 sequence reads: CASSPPNRARGTGELFF. The CDR3 region has the DNA TGTGCCAGCAGCCCCCCCAACAGGGCCCGGGGCACCGGGGAGCTGTTTTTT.

V and J are TRBV4-1 and TRBJ1-4, with D perhaps matching TRBD1 (5 bases). This CDR3 is 16 amino acids long. V lost 1 base to trimming and J lost 8 bases, with 17 bases between them. CDR1 and CDR2 from the germline V gene are MGHRA and YSYEKL. As DNA, the CDR3 is TGCGCCAGCAGCCAAGTGGCGGGCAGGGTCGGCGAAAAACTGTTTTTT. The encoded protein is CASSQVAGRVGEKLFF.

The chain carries TRBV27 and TRBJ1-1, with 7 bases that match TRBD1. V was clipped by 8 bases and J by 5 bases; unmatched bases: 11. Germline lookup yields CDR1 MNHEY and CDR2 SMNVEV (reference sequence). This CDR3 is built from 14 residues. The CDR3 loop is CASRSQPGGTEAFF. CDR3 in DNA: TGTGCCAGCCGAAGTCAACCAGGGGGTACTGAAGCTTTCTTT.

The chain employs TRBV19 and TRBJ2-7, with 9 bases matching TRBD2. Germline V gene data show CDR1 as LNHDA and CDR2 as SQIVND (reference sequence). The V gene end was trimmed by 1 base and the J gene end by 3 bases; junction bases not matched to a gene: 4. CDR3 length: 15 amino acids. The CDR3 protein is CASSIVAGARYEQYF. The CDR3 DNA reads TGTGCCAGTAGTATAGTAGCGGGAGCCCGCTACGAGCAGTACTTC.

V gene TRBV5-1 combines with J gene TRBJ2-7; D gene uncertain. The length of the CDR3 is 14 residues. Germline V gene lookup returns CDR1 SGHRS and CDR2 YFSETQ. The ends were cut back, 2 bases at V and 5 bases at J, with 14 bases in the middle. CDR3 bases: TGCGCCAGCAGCTTAGGCGGCCCCCCCAACGAGCAGTACTTC. It codes for CASSLGGPPNEQYF.

This rearrangement joins TRBV19 to TRBJ2-7, with 8 bases aligning to TRBD1. There are 16 residues in the CDR3. Germline CDR1 is LNHDA and CDR2 is SQIVND (reference sequence). Trimming removed 6 bases from V and 5 bases from J; junction bases left unmatched: 15. CDR3 DNA: TGTGCCAGTAGCTATAACCCGACTGACAGGGGCGACGAGCAGTACTTC. Amino acid sequence: CASSYNPTDRGDEQYF.

The gene calls are TRBV7-2 and TRBJ1-4; no reliable D call. Germline V gene sequence: CDR1 SGHTA, CDR2 FQGNSA. The CDR3 contains 14 residues. Trimming removed 5 bases at V and 5 bases at J, with 12 bases between. The CDR3, as DNA: TGTGCCAGCAGCCATGAACCCTCCAATGAAAAACTGTTTTTT. This encodes CASSHEPSNEKLFF.

The CDR3 reads CASSSGRSSYNEQFF. The CDR3 region has the DNA TGTGCCAGCAGCTCGGGACGGAGCTCCTACAATGAGCAGTTCTTC. This chain joins TRBV13 and TRBJ2-1; D assignment may be TRBD1 or TRBD2 (5 bases each). With 4 bases removed from V and 0 bases from J, the gap between germline ends came to 10 bases. Germline lookup yields CDR1 PRHDT and CDR2 FYEKMQ (reference sequence). CDR3 length equals 15 residues.

V is TRBV19 and J is TRBJ2-2; 10 nucleotides align to TRBD2. Per germline, CDR1 LNHDA and CDR2 SQIVND (reference sequence). V gave up 3 bases and J gave up 7 bases; unmatched junction bases: 11. CDR3 length: 17 amino acids. The CDR3 DNA follows: TGTGCCAGTAGTATGGAGTTTCTAGCGGGAGCACACGGGGAGCTGTTTTTT. Amino acid sequence: CASSMEFLAGAHGELFF.

The rearrangement uses TRBV15 and TRBJ2-2, with 7 positions matching TRBD2. Germline CDR1 reads LNHNV; CDR2 reads YYDKDF (reference sequence). The CDR3 loop spans 16 amino acids. The trim removed 1 base at V and 8 bases at J, leaving 10 bases unmatched. CDR3 sequence: CATSRGMGLTLGELFF. The DNA of the CDR3 is TGTGCCACCAGCAGAGGCATGGGACTAACCCTTGGGGAGCTGTTTTTT.

The CDR3 DNA reads TGTGCCAGCAGCCGACACGGACTAGCGGGAGGGGAGCAAGAGACCCAGTACTTC. Translated: CASSRHGLAGGEQETQYF. The chain is built from TRBV11-2 and TRBJ2-5; 15 bases are shared with TRBD2. CDR1 is SGHAT and CDR2 is FQNNGV in the germline V gene. This CDR3 spans 18 amino acids. V was clipped by 5 bases and J by 2 bases; unmatched bases: 9.

In DNA, the CDR3 is TGTGCCAGCAGCTTAAATGGTTACACCGGGGAGCTGTTTTTT. Its translation: CASSLNGYTGELFF. This chain links TRBV11-2 with TRBJ2-2; D is unresolved. Germline CDR1 SGHAT, CDR2 FQNNGV. V was clipped by 2 bases and J by 3 bases, with 7 bases between them. The CDR3 has 14 amino acids.

The rearrangement joins TRBV5-6 to TRBJ2-2; the match to TRBD2 covers 10 bases. CDR1 is SGHDT, CDR2 YYEEEE, per germline. The J segment lost 5 bases and the V segment lost 2 bases, leaving 6 bases of the junction unmatched. The length of the CDR3 is 16 residues. For the CDR3, the DNA is TGTGCCAGCAGCTTCTCGACTAGCGGGCAGACCGGGGAGCTGTTTTTT. Protein product: CASSFSTSGQTGELFF.

J is TRBJ2-1 and V is TRBV19; TRBD2 might be the D (6 bases). The CDR3 extends over 16 amino acids. V dropped 3 bases and J dropped 4 bases, with 16 bases sitting between them. CDR1 LNHDA and CDR2 SQIVND come from the germline V gene (reference sequence). The chain's CDR3 is CASSIAPASEYNEQFF. CDR3 DNA: TGTGCCAGTAGTATCGCCCCTGCTAGCGAGTACAATGAGCAGTTCTTC.

This chain links TRBV28 with TRBJ2-4; a possible D gene is TRBD1 (6 bases). V was cut by 3 bases and J by 0 bases, with 9 bases left in between. Germline V CDR1 and CDR2: MDHEN, SYDVKM. The CDR3 loop spans 15 amino acids. CDR3 DNA: TGTGCCAGCAGTTTTCAGGGGTTAGCCAAAAACATTCAGTACTTC. Translation gives CASSFQGLAKNIQYF.